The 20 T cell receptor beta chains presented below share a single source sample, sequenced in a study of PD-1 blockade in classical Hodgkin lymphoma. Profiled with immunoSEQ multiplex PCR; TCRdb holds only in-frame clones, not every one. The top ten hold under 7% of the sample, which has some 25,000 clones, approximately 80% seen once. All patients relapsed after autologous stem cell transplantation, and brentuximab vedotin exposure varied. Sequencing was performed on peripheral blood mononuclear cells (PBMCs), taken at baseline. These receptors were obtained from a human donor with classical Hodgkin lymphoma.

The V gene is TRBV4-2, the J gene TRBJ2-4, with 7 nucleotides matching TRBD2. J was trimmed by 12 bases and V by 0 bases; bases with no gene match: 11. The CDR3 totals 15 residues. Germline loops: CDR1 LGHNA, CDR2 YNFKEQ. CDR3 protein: CASSQDDGGTYGQYF. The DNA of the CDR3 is TGTGCCAGCAGCCAAGATGACGGGGGGACCTATGGTCAGTACTTC.

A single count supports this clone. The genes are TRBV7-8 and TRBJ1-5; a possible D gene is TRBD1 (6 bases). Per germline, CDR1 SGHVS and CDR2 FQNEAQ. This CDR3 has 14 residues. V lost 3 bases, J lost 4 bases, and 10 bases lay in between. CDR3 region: CASSFRGSNQPQHF. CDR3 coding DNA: TGTGCCAGCAGCTTCAGGGGCTCGAATCAGCCCCAGCATTTT.

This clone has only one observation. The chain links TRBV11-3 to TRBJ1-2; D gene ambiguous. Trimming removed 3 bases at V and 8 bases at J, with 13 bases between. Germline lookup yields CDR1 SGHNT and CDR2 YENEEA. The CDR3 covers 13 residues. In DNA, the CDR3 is TGTGCCAGCAGCTTTAACGAACCCCCGGGCTACACCTTC. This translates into CASSFNEPPGYTF.

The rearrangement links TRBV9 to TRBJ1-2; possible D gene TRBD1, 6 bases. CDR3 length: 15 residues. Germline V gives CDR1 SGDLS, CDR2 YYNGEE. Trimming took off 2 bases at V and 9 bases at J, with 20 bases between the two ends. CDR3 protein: CASSVSGTQKHSYTF. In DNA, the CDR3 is TGTGCCAGCAGCGTCTCCGGGACACAAAAACATAGCTACACCTTC.

The CDR3 nucleotides read TGTGCCAGTAGCCCCGGGGGGTTGGGCACAGATACGCAGTATTTT. It translates to CASSPGGLGTDTQYF. The V gene is TRBV19, the J gene TRBJ2-3; 7 bases are shared with TRBD2. Germline lookup yields CDR1 LNHDA and CDR2 SQIVND (reference sequence). V shed 6 bases, J shed 1 base, and the junction held 7 bases outside the gene matches. CDR3 length: 15 amino acids. Full variable domain (outside the CDR3, taken from reference TRBV19 and TRBJ2-3): DGGITQSPKYLFRKEGQNVTLSCEQNLNHDAMYWYRQDPGQGLRLIYYSQIVNDFQKGDIAEGYSVSREKKESFPLTVTSAQKNPTAFYLCASSPGGLGTDTQYFGPGTRLTVL.

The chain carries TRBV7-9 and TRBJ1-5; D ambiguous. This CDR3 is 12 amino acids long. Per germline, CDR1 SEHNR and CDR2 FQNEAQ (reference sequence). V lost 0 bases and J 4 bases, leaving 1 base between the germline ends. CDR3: CASSLANQPQHF. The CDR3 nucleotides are TGTGCCAGCAGCTTAGCGAATCAGCCCCAGCATTTT.

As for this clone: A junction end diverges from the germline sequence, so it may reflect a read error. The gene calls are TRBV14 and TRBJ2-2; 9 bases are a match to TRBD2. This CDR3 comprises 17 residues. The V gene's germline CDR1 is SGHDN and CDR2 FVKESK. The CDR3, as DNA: TGTGCCAGCAGCCAAGTCCCGCGGGGGGGAAACAACGGGGAGCTGTTTTTT. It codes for CASSQVPRGGNNGELFF.

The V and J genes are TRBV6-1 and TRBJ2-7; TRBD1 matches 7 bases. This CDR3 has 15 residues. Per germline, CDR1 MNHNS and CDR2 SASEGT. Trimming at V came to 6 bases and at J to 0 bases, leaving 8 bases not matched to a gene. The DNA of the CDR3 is TGTGCCAGCAGGGTAGACAGGGTCAGCTCCTACGAGCAGTACTTC. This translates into CASRVDRVSSYEQYF.

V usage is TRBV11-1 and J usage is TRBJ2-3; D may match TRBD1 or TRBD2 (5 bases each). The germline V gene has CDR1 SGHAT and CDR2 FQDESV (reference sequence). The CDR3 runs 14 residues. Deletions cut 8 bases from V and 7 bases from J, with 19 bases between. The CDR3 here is CASSEPGLSYTQYF. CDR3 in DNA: TGTGCCAGCTCTGAGCCGGGGCTGTCGTATACGCAGTATTTT.

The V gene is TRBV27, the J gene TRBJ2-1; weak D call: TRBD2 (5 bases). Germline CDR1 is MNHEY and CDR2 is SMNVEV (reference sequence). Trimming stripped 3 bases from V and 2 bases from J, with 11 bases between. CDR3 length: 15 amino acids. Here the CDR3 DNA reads TGTGCCAGCAGTTTTTGGGCGGGCGCCTACAATGAGCAGTTCTTC. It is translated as CASSFWAGAYNEQFF.

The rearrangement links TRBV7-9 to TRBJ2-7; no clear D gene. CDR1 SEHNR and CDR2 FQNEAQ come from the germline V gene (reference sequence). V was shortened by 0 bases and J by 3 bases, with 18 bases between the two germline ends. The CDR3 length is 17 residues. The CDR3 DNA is TGTGCCAGCAGCTTAGCGAAATTGGCAGGAAACAGCTACGAGCAGTACTTC. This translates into CASSLAKLAGNSYEQYF.

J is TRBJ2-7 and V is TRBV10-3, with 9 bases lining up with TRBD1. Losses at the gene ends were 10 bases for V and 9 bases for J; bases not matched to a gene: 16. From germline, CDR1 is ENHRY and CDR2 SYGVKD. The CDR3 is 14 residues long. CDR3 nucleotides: TGTGCCAGCCGCCTAGGACAGGGGCAGTTAGTGCAGTACTTC. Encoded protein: CASRLGQGQLVQYF.

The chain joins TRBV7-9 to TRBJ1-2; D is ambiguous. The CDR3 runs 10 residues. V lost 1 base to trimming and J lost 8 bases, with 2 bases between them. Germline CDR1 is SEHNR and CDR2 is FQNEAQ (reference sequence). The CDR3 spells CASSLEGYTF. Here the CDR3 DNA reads TGTGCCAGCAGCTTAGAAGGCTACACCTTC.

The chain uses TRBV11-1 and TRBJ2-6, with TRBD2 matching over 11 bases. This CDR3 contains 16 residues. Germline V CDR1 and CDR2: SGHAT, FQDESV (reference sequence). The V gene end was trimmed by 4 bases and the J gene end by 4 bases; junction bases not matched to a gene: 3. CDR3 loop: CASSYSGGAGANVLTF. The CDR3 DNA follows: TGTGCCAGCAGCTATAGCGGGGGGGCCGGGGCCAACGTCCTGACTTTC.

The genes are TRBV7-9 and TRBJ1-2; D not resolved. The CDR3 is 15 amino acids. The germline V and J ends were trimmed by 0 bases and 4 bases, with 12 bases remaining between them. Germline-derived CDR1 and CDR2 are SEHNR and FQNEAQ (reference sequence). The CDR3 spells CASSLALHGGYGYTF. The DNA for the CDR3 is TGTGCCAGCAGCTTAGCGCTACACGGTGGCTATGGCTACACCTTC.

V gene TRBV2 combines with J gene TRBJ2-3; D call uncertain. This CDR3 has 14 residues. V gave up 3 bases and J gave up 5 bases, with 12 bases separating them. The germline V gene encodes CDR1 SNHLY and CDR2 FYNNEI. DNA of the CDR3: TGTGCCAGCAGTGAGCTGCGGATTCGAGATACGCAGTATTTT. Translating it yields CASSELRIRDTQYF.

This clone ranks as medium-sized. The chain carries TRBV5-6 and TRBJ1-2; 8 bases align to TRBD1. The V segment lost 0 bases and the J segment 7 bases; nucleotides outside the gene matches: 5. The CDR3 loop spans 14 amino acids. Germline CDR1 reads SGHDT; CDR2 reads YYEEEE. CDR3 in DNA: TGTGCCAGCAGCTTGGAGGCAGGGGGCCGTGGCTACACCTTC. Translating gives CASSLEAGGRGYTF.

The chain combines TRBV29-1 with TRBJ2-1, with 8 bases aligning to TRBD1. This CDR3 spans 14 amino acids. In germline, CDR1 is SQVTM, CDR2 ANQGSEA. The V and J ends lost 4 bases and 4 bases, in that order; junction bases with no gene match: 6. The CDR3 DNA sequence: TGCAGCGTTGCTAAGACAGGGGCATACAATGAGCAGTTCTTC. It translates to CSVAKTGAYNEQFF.

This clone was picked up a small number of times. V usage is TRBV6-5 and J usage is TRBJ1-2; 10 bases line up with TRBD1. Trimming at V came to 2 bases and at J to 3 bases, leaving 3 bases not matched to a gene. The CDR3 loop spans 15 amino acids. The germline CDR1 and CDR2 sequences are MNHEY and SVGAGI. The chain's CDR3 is CASSYLGTGDYGYTF. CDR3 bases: TGTGCCAGCAGTTACCTCGGGACAGGGGACTATGGCTACACCTTC.

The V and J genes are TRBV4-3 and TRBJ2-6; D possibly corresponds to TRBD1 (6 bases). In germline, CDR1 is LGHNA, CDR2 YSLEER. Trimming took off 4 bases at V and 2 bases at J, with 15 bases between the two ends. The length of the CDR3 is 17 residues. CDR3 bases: TGCGCCAGCAGCCCATCATACAGGGAGCCTGGGGCCAACGTCCTGACTTTC. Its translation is CASSPSYREPGANVLTF.